The source of this T cell receptor beta chain is a study of T cell repertoires in cytomegalovirus infection (dated by TCRdb to the late 2010s). Notes on the research overall: The HLA type of each donor mattered for the analysis, because public TCR beta signatures pointed to carriage of CMV infection along with the matching HLA type. Findings and caveats that apply to the study as a whole: In both this cohort and an independent roughly 350-donor cohort, the cumulative frequency of public TCR beta family members distinguished carriers of CMV infection plus the relevant HLA type. The ex vivo response was dominated by HLA-C-restricted CMV-specific TCR beta clonotypes, and the single most frequent clonotype in two of eight donors was supplied by these HLA-C-restricted clonotypes.

This clonotype was recorded a few times. It lacks a known antigen. No base-level quality is on record; no much larger clone is a single base apart. The data were produced on an Illumina HiSeq 1500. TCRdb reprocessed the public reads (quality trimming at Q25 with fastp, clone calling with MiXCR) and kept in-frame beta chains. CDR3 protein duplicates are merged, each entry listing the most common genes and DNA. This sample lists 150,000 or so distinct CDR3 sequences; 6.5% were detected once. The top ten hold more than 15% of the sample. V gives up 7 bases and J gives up 3 bases, and the segment between their germline ends measures 12 bases. The CDR3 spans 14 residues, from the cysteine through the phenylalanine. Only CDR3 DNA remains: 42 bases, in frame from the first base. CDR1 and CDR2, looked up from the germline V gene, are SGHTA and FQGNSA.

The V gene is TRBV7-2 and the J gene is TRBJ2-2, and perhaps TRBD1 as D gene, on 6 matching bases. The sample was PBMCs. This sequence originates from a human donor in good health (CMV status not recorded). Some clones in this sample may be carry-over from other donors' samples. The CDR3 region: CASTIHRDTGELFF. The DNA is TGTGCCAGCACCATCCACAGGGACACCGGGGAGCTGTTTTTT.